This is a list of T cell receptor beta chains from one sample in a study of blood T cell repertoires in COVID-19. Data came from immunoSEQ multiplex PCR; TCRdb stores just in-frame clones and leaves some out. The profile shows 110,000 or so clones, approximately 70% of them singletons. Sequencing was carried out using peripheral blood. These receptors all come from a middle-aged woman with acute or convalescent COVID-19. The CDR3 runs from the conserved cysteine through the conserved F or W. The D gene is left open where the match is weak. Not all rows give a size; the values are once, few, many and, for expanded clones, a class.

TRBV10-3	.	.	TRBJ1-2	TGTGCCATCAGTGAGTCCGGCTATGGCTACACCTTC	CAISESGYGYTF
TRBV7-3	.	.	TRBJ2-3	TGTGCCAGCAGCTTAATGAACCCCACGGAGCGGACCGACACAGATACGCAGTATTTT	CASSLMNPTERTDTDTQYF
TRBV6-2/TRBV6-3	.	.	TRBJ2-5	TGTGCCAGCAGTTACTCGATCGGGGTCGGAGAGACCCAGTACTTC	CASSYSIGVGETQYF
TRBV12-5	.	many	TRBJ1-3	TGTGCTAGTGGTTTAGATGGTGGAGCTGGAAACACCATATATTTT	CASGLDGGAGNTIYF
TRBV24-1	.	.	TRBJ2-1	TGTGCCACCACCGACCGGGACAACTACAATGAGCAGTTCTTC	CATTDRDNYNEQFF
TRBV7-2	TRBD1	.	TRBJ2-7	TGTGCCAGCAGCTGGGGGACAGGGTTCGACGAGCAGTACTTC	CASSWGTGFDEQYF
TRBV6-5	.	.	TRBJ1-5	TGTGCCAGCAGTTACAGGGGATATGGGGATCAGCCCCAGCATTTT	CASSYRGYGDQPQHF
TRBV30	.	.	TRBJ2-5	TGTGCCTGGAGTACGACAGGCCAAGAGACCCAGTACTTC	CAWSTTGQETQYF
TRBV2	TRBD1	few	TRBJ1-2	TGTGCCAGCAGTGAAGTGGGCCGGGACAGGCCCTATGGCTACACCTTC	CASSEVGRDRPYGYTF
TRBV5-4	.	.	TRBJ1-5	TGTGCCAGCAGCCTGGCGGGTTACAATCAGCCCCAGCATTTT	CASSLAGYNQPQHF
TRBV27	TRBD1	.	TRBJ1-5	TGTGCCAGCAGTTTATGCACAGGGGATTTTAATCAGCCCCAGCATTTT	CASSLCTGDFNQPQHF
TRBV14	.	.	TRBJ1-1	TGTGCCAGCAGCCACTCCGGGAGAATGAACACTGAAGCTTTCTTT	CASSHSGRMNTEAFF
TRBV6-5	.	.	TRBJ1-4	TGTGCCAGCAGTTACTCGCAGCCACCCGGCGGGGAAAAACTGTTTTTT	CASSYSQPPGGEKLFF
TRBV5-1	TRBD2	.	TRBJ2-7	TGCGCCAGCAGCCTTGGAATAGGCGGGGGGGGGTACGAGCAGTACTTC	CASSLGIGGGGYEQYF
TRBV28	.	.	TRBJ1-2	TGTGCCGCCTCAAATAGCTATGGCTACACCTTC	CAASNSYGYTF
TRBV20-1	.	.	TRBJ2-7	TGCAGTGCTGGAGGGAGAGAGCAGTACTTC	CSAGGREQYF
TRBV4-3	.	.	TRBJ2-5	TGCGCCAGCAGCCAAGATAGGGACTCAGCGCTGGAGACCCAGTACTTC	CASSQDRDSALETQYF
TRBV3-1/TRBV3-2	.	many	TRBJ1-6	TGTGCCAGCAGCCAGCAGGGTTGGGATTCACCCCTCCACTTT	CASSQQGWDSPLHF
TRBV5-1	TRBD2	once	TRBJ2-2	TGCGCCAGCAGCCTCGGACTAGCGGGGGGCACCGGGGAGCTGTTTTTT	CASSLGLAGGTGELFF
TRBV9	.	.	TRBJ1-6	TGTGCCAGCAGCGTAGAAAGCTCTAATTCACCCCTCCACTTT	CASSVESSNSPLHF
TRBV5-1	.	.	TRBJ2-5	TGCGCCAGCAGCTTGTCTGGGCGGGAACAAGAGACCCAGTACTTC	CASSLSGREQETQYF
TRBV30	.	.	TRBJ2-3	TGTGCCTGGAGTGGGGGCCTAGATACGCAGTATTTT	CAWSGGLDTQYF
TRBV5-1	TRBD2	.	TRBJ2-7	TGCGCCAGCAGCCTGGGACTAGCGGGGGGGTTTTACGAGCAGTACTTC	CASSLGLAGGFYEQYF
TRBV18	TRBD1	.	TRBJ1-2	TGTGCCAGCTCACCAGACGGACAGGGGCTGGATGGCTACACCTTC	CASSPDGQGLDGYTF
TRBV7-7	TRBD1	.	TRBJ2-5	TGTGCCAGCAGCAAGGACAGGTCTGAGACCCAGTACTTC	CASSKDRSETQYF
TRBV3-1/TRBV3-2	.	.	TRBJ1-1	TGTGCCAGCAGCACAGGGTGGGCGAACACTGAAGCTTTCTTT	CASSTGWANTEAFF
TRBV28	TRBD2	many	TRBJ2-2	TGTGCCAGCAAGGCCCATAGCGGGGGAACCGGGGAGCTGTTTTTT	CASKAHSGGTGELFF
TRBV2	.	.	TRBJ1-5	TGTGCCAGCAGTGGAGAGCTTAGCAATCAGCCCCAGCATTTT	CASSGELSNQPQHF
TRBV28	TRBD1	once	TRBJ1-5	TGTGCCAGCAGTCGACAGGGGAGGATTCTGCCCCAGCATTTT	CASSRQGRILPQHF
TRBV18	TRBD1	.	TRBJ2-5	TGTGCCAGCTCACCCCGGGACAGCCAAGAGACCCAGTACTTC	CASSPRDSQETQYF
TRBV6-5	TRBD1	.	TRBJ1-2	TGTGCCAGCAGGATACCAGGGGGCTATGGCTACACCTTC	CASRIPGGYGYTF
TRBV5-1	.	.	TRBJ2-2	TGCGCCAGCAGAGTGGAGACTACGAACACCGGGGAGCTGTTTTTT	CASRVETTNTGELFF
TRBV6-5	.	.	TRBJ1-1	TGTGCCAGCAGTTCCCGGACTGGAGAAGCTTTCTTT	CASSSRTGEAFF
TRBV20-1	TRBD1	.	TRBJ1-6	TGCAGTGCTAGTGAACAGGGGGTTGATTCACCCCTCCACTTT	CSASEQGVDSPLHF
TRBV24-1	.	.	TRBJ2-2	TGTGCCACCAGTGTTTCAGGGAACACCGGGGAGCTGTTTTTT	CATSVSGNTGELFF